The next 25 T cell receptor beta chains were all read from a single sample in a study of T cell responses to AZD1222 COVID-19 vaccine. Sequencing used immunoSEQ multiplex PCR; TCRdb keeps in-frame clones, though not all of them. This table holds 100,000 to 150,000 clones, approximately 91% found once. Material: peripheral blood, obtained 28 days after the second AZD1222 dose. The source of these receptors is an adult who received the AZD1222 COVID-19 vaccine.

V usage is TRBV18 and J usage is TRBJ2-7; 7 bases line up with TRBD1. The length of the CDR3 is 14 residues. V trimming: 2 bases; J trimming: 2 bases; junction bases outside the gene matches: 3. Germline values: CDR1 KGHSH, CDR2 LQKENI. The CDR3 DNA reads TGTGCCAGCTCACCAGGGACAGCTACCTACGAGCAGTACTTC. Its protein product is CASSPGTATYEQYF.

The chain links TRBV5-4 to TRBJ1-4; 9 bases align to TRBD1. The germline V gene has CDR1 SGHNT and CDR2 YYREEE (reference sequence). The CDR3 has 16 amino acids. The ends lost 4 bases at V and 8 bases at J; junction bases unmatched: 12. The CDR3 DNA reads TGTGCCAGCAGCCTGATCGGGACAGGGCTTGAAGAAAAACTGTTTTTT. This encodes CASSLIGTGLEEKLFF.

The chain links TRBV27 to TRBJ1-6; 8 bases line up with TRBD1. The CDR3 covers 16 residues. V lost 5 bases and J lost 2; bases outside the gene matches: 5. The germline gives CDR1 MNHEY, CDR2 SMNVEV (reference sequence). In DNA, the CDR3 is TGTGCCAGCAGTCTCGGACAGGGACCCTATAATTCACCCCTCCACTTT. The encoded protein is CASSLGQGPYNSPLHF.

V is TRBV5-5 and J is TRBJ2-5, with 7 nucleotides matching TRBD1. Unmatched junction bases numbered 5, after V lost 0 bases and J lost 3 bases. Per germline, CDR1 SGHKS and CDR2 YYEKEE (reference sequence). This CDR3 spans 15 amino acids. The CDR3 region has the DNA TGTGCCAGCAGCTTGGTGGGACAGAGAAAAGAGACCCAGTACTTC. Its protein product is CASSLVGQRKETQYF. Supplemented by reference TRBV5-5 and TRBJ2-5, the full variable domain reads DAGVTQSPTHLIKTRGQQVTLRCSPISGHKSVSWYQQVLGQGPQFIFQYYEKEERGRGNFPDRFSARQFPNYSSELNVNALLLGDSALYLCASSLVGQRKETQYFGPGTRLLVL.

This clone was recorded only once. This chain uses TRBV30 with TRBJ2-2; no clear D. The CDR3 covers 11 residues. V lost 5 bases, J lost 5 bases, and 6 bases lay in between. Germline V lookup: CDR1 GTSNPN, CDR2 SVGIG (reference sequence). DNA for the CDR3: TGTGCCTGGGGTCATACCGGGGAGCTGTTTTTT. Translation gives CAWGHTGELFF.

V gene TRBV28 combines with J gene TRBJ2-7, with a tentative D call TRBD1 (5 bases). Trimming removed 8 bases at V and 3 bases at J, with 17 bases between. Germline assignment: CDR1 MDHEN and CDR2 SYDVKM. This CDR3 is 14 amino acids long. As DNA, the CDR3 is TGTGCCAGCGGCTCCCCGACAGAACTCTACGAGCAGTACTTC. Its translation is CASGSPTELYEQYF. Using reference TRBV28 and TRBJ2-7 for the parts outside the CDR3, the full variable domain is DVKVTQSSRYLVKRTGEKVFLECVQDMDHENMFWYRQDPGLGLRLIYFSYDVKMKEKGDIPEGYSVSREKKERFSLILESASTNQTSMYLCASGSPTELYEQYFGPGTRLTVT.

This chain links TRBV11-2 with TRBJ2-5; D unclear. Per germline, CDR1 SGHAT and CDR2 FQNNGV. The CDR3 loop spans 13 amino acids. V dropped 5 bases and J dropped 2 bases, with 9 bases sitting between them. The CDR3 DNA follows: TGTGCCAGCAGCCCTTCCCCTCAAGAGACCCAGTACTTC. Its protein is CASSPSPQETQYF.

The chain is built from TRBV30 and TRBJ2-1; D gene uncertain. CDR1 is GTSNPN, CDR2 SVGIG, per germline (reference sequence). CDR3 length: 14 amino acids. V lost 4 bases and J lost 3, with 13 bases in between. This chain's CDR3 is CAWMVGINYNEQFF. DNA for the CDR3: TGTGCCTGGATGGTGGGAATCAACTACAATGAGCAGTTCTTC.

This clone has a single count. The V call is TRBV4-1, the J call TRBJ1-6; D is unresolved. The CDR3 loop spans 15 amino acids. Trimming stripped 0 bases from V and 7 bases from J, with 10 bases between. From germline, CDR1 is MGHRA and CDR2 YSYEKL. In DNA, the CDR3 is TGCGCCAGCAGCCAAGAAAGGGCTGCGAATTCACCCCTCCACTTT. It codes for CASSQERAANSPLHF.

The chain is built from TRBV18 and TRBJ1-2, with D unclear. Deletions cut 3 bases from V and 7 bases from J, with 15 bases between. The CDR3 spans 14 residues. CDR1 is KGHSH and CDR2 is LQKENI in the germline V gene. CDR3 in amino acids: CASSPADLTGGYTF. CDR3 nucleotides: TGTGCCAGCTCACCCGCCGACCTCACGGGTGGCTACACCTTC. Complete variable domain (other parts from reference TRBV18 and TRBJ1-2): NAGVMQNPRHLVRRRGQEARLRCSPMKGHSHVYWYRQLPEEGLKFMVYLQKENIIDESGMPKERFSAEFPKEGPSILRIQQVVRGDSAAYFCASSPADLTGGYTFGSGTRLTVV.

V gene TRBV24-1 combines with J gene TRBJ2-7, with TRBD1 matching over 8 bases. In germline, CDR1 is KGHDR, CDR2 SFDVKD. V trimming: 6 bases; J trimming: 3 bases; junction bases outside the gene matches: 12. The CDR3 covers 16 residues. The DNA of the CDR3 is TGTGCCACCAGTAGAATCCGGGACAGGCTCTACTACGAGCAGTACTTC. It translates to CATSRIRDRLYYEQYF.

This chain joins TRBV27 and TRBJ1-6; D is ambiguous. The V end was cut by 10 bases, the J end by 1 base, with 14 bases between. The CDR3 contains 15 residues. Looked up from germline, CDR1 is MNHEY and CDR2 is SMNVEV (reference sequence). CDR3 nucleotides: TGTGCCACCCGAAGGAGGGCTTCCTATAATTCACCCCTCCACTTT. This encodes CATRRRASYNSPLHF.

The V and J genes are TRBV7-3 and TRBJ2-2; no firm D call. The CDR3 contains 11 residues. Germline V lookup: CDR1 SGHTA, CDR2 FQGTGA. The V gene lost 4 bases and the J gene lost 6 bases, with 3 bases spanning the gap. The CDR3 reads CASSSSGELFF. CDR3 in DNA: TGTGCCAGCAGCTCCTCCGGGGAGCTGTTTTTT.

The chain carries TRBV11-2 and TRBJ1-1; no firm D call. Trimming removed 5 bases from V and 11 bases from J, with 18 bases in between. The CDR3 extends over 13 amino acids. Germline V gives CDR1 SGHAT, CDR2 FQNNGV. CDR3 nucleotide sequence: TGTGCCAGCAGCCCCGGACGGGCGGTTGCGGCTTTCTTT. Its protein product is CASSPGRAVAAFF. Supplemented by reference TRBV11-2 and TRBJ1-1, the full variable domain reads EAGVAQSPRYKIIEKRQSVAFWCNPISGHATLYWYQQILGQGPKLLIQFQNNGVVDDSQLPKDRFSAERLKGVDSTLKIQPAKLEDSAVYLCASSPGRAVAAFFGQGTRLTVV.

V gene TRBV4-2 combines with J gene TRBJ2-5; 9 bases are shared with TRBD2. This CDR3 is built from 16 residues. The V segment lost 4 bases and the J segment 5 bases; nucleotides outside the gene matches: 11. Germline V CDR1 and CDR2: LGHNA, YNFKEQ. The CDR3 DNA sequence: TGTGCCAGCAGCCTTACAAGCGGGAGGCCCCAGGAGACCCAGTACTTC. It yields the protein CASSLTSGRPQETQYF.

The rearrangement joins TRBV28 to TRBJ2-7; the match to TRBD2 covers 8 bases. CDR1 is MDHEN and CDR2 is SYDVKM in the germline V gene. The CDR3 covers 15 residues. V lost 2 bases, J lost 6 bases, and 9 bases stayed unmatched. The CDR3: CASSLLGGGVGEQYF. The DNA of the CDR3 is TGTGCCAGCAGTTTACTCGGGGGGGGAGTGGGCGAGCAGTACTTC. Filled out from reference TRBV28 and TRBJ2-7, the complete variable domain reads DVKVTQSSRYLVKRTGEKVFLECVQDMDHENMFWYRQDPGLGLRLIYFSYDVKMKEKGDIPEGYSVSREKKERFSLILESASTNQTSMYLCASSLLGGGVGEQYFGPGTRLTVT.

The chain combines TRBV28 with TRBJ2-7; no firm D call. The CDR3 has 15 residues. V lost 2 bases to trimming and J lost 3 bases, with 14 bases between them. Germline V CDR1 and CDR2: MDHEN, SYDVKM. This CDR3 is CASSLPPFGVYEQYF. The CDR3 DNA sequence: TGTGCCAGCAGTTTACCCCCGTTTGGGGTCTACGAGCAGTACTTC.

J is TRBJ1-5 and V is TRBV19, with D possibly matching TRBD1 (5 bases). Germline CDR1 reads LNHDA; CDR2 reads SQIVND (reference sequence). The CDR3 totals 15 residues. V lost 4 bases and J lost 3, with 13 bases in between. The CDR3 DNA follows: TGTGCCAGTAGTAATGGGGGGGGTAACAATCAGCCCCAGCATTTT. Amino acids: CASSNGGGNNQPQHF.

CDR3 coding DNA: TGTGCCAGCAGCCTCGAGGGCGGATCAACTAATGAAAAACTGTTTTTT. It encodes CASSLEGGSTNEKLFF. J is TRBJ1-4 and V is TRBV7-9; D unclear. CDR3 length: 16 amino acids. V was trimmed by 5 bases and J by 0 bases, leaving 13 bases between them. Per the germline V gene, CDR1 is SEHNR and CDR2 is FQNEAQ (reference sequence).

The chain's CDR3 is CASNLGTANSGNTIYF. The CDR3 nucleotides are TGTGCCAGCAACCTAGGGACAGCGAACTCTGGAAACACCATATATTTT. The rearrangement uses TRBV3-1 (or the pseudogene TRBV3-2) and TRBJ1-3; 7 nucleotides agree with TRBD1. V shed 7 bases, J shed 0 bases, and the junction held 9 bases outside the gene matches. Germline lookup yields CDR1 LGHDT and CDR2 YNNKEL (reference sequence). This CDR3 region has 16 residues.

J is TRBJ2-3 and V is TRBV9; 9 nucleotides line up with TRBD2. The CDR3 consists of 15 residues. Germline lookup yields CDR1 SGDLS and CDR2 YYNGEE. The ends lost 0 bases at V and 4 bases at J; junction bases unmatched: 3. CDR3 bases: TGTGCCAGCAGCGTAGAGAGCGGGAGGTCAGATACGCAGTATTTT. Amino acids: CASSVESGRSDTQYF.

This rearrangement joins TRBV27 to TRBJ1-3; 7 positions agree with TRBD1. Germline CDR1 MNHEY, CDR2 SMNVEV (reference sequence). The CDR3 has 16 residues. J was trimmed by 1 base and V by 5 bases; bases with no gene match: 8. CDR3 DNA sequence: TGTGCCAGCAGTCCTCTGCGGGACAGATCTGGAAACACCATATATTTT. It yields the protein CASSPLRDRSGNTIYF.

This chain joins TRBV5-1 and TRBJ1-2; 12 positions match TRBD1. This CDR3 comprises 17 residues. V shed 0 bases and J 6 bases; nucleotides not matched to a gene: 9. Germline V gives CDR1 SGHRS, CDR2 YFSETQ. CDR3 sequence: CASSLAGDRGRLDGYTF. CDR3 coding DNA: TGCGCCAGCAGCTTGGCCGGGGACAGGGGGCGATTGGATGGCTACACCTTC.

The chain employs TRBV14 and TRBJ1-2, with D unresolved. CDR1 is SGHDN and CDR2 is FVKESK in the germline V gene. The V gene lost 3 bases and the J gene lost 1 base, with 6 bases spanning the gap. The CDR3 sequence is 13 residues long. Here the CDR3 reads CASSQRFNYGYTF. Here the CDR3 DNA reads TGTGCCAGCAGCCAGAGATTTAACTATGGCTACACCTTC. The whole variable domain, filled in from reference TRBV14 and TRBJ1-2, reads EAGVTQFPSHSVIEKGQTVTLRCDPISGHDNLYWYRRVMGKEIKFLLHFVKESKQDESGMPNNRFLAERTGGTYSTLKVQPAELEDSGVYFCASSQRFNYGYTFGSGTRLTVV.

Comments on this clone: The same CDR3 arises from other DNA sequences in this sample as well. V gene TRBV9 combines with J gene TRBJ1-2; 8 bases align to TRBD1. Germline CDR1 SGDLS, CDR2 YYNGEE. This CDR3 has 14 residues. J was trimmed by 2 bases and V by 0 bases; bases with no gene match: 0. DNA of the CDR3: TGTGCCAGCAGCGTAGGACAGGGGAACTATGGCTACACCTTC. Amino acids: CASSVGQGNYGYTF. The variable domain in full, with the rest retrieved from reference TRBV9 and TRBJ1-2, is DSGVTQTPKHLITATGQRVTLRCSPRSGDLSVYWYQQSLDQGLQFLIQYYNGEERAKGNILERFSAQQFPDLHSELNLSSLELGDSALYFCASSVGQGNYGYTFGSGTRLTVV.